This T cell receptor beta chain was identified in a study of shared clonotypes between healthy human individuals. There are 16 residues in the CDR3. The V end was cut by 4 bases, the J end by 0 bases, with 14 bases between. Germline CDR1 is SGHRS and CDR2 is YFSETQ. This clone was seen once. Produced via immunoSEQ multiplex PCR; TCRdb's table is partial and in-frame only. This repertoire shows roughly 2.2 million clones, roughly 93% found once; its top ten account for roughly 0.36%. The clonotype originates from a young man in good health. Some clones in this sample may be carry-over from other donors' samples. Sample: naive CD4+ T cells from PBMCs. Subset indicated: CD45RA+ positively selected. V and J are TRBV5-1 and TRBJ1-3; D is possibly TRBD1 (6 bases). In nucleotides, the CDR3 is TGCGCCAGCAGCATTACATACAGGGACTCTGGAAACACCATATATTTT. Translating it yields CASSITYRDSGNTIYF.